The clone carrying this T cell receptor (beta chain) is deemed medium-sized. Its antigen remains unidentified. TCRdb's copy holds only in-frame clones and misses some; the assay was immunoSEQ multiplex PCR. The sample yields 19,000 or so clones, around three quarters seen once. Germline V gives CDR1 LGHNA, CDR2 YSLEER. The V end lost 1 base, the J end lost 7 bases, and 8 bases lay between the germline ends. This CDR3 region has 13 residues. Described time point: cycle 4 day 1 (C4D1), after more than five weeks of nivolumab. Each patient experienced a relapse that followed autologous stem cell transplantation, and brentuximab vedotin exposure varied. This sample was taken from a study of PD-1 blockade in classical Hodgkin lymphoma. Turning to the study itself: Patients were infused with nivolumab 3 mg/kg every 2 weeks. Broader study findings: Newly diagnosed patients reportedly trailed healthy donors in baseline TCR diversity. The study found that TCR diversity rose significantly by C4D1 in CD4+ but not CD8+ cells. Repertoire differences lack defined causes, possibly disease activity or prior therapy.

This receptor was identified in a human donor with classical Hodgkin lymphoma. The chain combines TRBV4-3 with TRBJ1-5; D is undetermined. The sequencing used peripheral blood mononuclear cells (PBMCs), collected before the fourth cycle of nivolumab. CDR3 coding DNA: TGCGCCAGCAGCCAAGGCGAAAAGCAGCCCCAGCATTTT. This encodes CASSQGEKQPQHF.